Each of the 24 T cell receptor beta chains below was sequenced from the same sample in a study of blood T cells in healthy people across ages. PCR was performed a second time for roughly 6 to 12 cycles using a sample-barcoded 5' primer and a J-beta primer mix. TCRdb reprocessed the 5' RACE reads with MiXCR, giving one entry per CDR3 protein. This sample has about 570,000 distinct CDR3 sequences, with 25% to 30% found just once. Sequencing was done on a sample of blood. The receptors stem from a woman in her 70s in good health.

This chain connects TRBV29-1 to TRBJ2-1; the match to TRBD1 covers 7 bases. There are 13 residues in the CDR3. Losses at the gene ends were 6 bases for V and 5 bases for J; bases not matched to a gene: 7. Germline V lookup: CDR1 SQVTM, CDR2 ANQGSEA. CDR3 sequence (DNA): TGCAGCGTAGCAACGACAGGGAACAATGAGCAGTTCTTC. It is translated as CSVATTGNNEQFF.

The chain joins TRBV7-6 to TRBJ2-3; D is unclear. CDR1 is SGHVS and CDR2 is FNYEAQ in the germline V gene. Trimming removed 1 base at V and 2 bases at J, with 7 bases between. The CDR3 is 14 amino acids. CDR3 sequence (DNA): TGTGCCAGCAGCTTAGGTAGTCCCACAGATACGCAGTATTTT. It specifies CASSLGSPTDTQYF.

The chain couples TRBV7-7 to TRBJ2-5; TRBD1 matches at 7 bases. Per germline, CDR1 SSHAT and CDR2 FNYEAQ (reference sequence). Trimming took 1 base from V and 1 from J; bases not matched to a gene: 6. The CDR3 length is 16 residues. CDR3 region: CASSLGRTGGQETQYF. As DNA, the CDR3 is TGTGCCAGCAGCTTAGGAAGGACAGGCGGCCAAGAGACCCAGTACTTC.

The chain has TRBV11-3 and TRBJ2-3; no clear D. This CDR3 contains 12 residues. V was pared by 1 base and J by 10 bases, with 9 bases between. The germline V gene encodes CDR1 SGHNT and CDR2 YENEEA. In DNA form, the CDR3 reads TGTGCCAGCAGCTTAGGTAGCAGGCCGCAGTATTTT. Translating it yields CASSLGSRPQYF.

Notes on this clonotype: This may come from a read error, since a much larger clone is one base off. This chain uses TRBV7-3 with TRBJ2-1; D is possibly TRBD1 (5 bases). The CDR3 is 15 amino acids. Germline V gene lookup returns CDR1 SGHTA and CDR2 FQGTGA. The CDR3 coding sequence is TGTGCCAGCAGCTTAAACAGGCAGTCCTACAATCAGCAGTTCTTC. It is translated as CASSLNRQSYNQQFF.

The chain links TRBV29-1 to TRBJ1-1, with D possibly matching TRBD1 (5 bases). Per the germline V gene, CDR1 is SQVTM and CDR2 is ANQGSEA. This CDR3 region has 12 residues. Trimming stripped 5 bases from V and 11 bases from J, with 18 bases between. The CDR3 is CSVSGLRGTAFF. The CDR3 region has the DNA TGCAGCGTTTCGGGGCTGAGGGGAACTGCTTTCTTT.

The chain has TRBV24-1 and TRBJ2-1, with D possibly being TRBD2 (7 bases). Germline CDR1 is KGHDR and CDR2 is SFDVKD. The V and J ends lost 1 base and 8 bases respectively, with 17 bases between them. The CDR3 runs to 16 residues. The DNA for the CDR3 is TGTGCCACCAGTGATTTTTCGGGGGGCCAGGTCGATGAGCAGTTCTTC. Its translation: CATSDFSGGQVDEQFF.

The rearrangement uses TRBV7-3 and TRBJ2-7; TRBD1 aligns across 7 bases. Trimming at V came to 6 bases and at J to 3 bases, leaving 5 bases not matched to a gene. CDR3 length: 13 residues. In germline, CDR1 is SGHTA, CDR2 FQGTGA. CDR3 nucleotides: TGTGCCAGCAGGGAAGGGGGCCGCTACGAGCAGTACTTC. As protein: CASREGGRYEQYF.

The V gene is TRBV12-3 or TRBV12-4, the J gene TRBJ1-1; D may be TRBD1 (5 bases). Trimming stripped 5 bases from V and 5 bases from J, with 12 bases between. This CDR3 contains 13 residues. In DNA, the CDR3 is TGTGCCAGCAGTATAAGGGGTGTAACTGAAGCTTTCTTT. Encoded protein: CASSIRGVTEAFF.

The rearrangement links TRBV6-5 to TRBJ1-5, with D unclear. The CDR3 length is 15 residues. V dropped 0 bases and J dropped 7 bases, with 13 bases sitting between them. Looked up from germline, CDR1 is MNHEY and CDR2 is SVGAGI. CDR3 coding DNA: TGTGCCAGCAGTTACTCTTCTGGAGGATGGCAGCCCCAGCATTTT. It translates to CASSYSSGGWQPQHF.

The gene calls are TRBV2 and TRBJ2-5, with a tentative D call TRBD2 (6 bases). The CDR3 has 14 residues. V gave up 1 base and J gave up 0 bases, with 6 bases separating them. The germline CDR1 and CDR2 sequences are SNHLY and FYNNEI. The chain's CDR3 is CASSEGRDQETQYF. CDR3 DNA sequence: TGTGCCAGCAGTGAAGGGAGGGACCAAGAGACCCAGTACTTC.

The J gene is TRBJ2-5, the V gene TRBV7-9, with D possibly TRBD2 on 6 matching bases. CDR3 length: 13 residues. Deletions cut 6 bases from V and 5 bases from J, with 13 bases between. Looked up from germline, CDR1 is SEHNR and CDR2 is FQNEAQ (reference sequence). The CDR3 loop reads CASRRETRETQYF. The CDR3 DNA reads as TGTGCCAGCAGACGGGAGACTCGGGAGACCCAGTACTTC.

This sequence joins TRBV7-2 and TRBJ2-3; D is perhaps TRBD2 (7 bases). The CDR3 length is 16 residues. Deletions cut 2 bases from V and 6 bases from J, with 18 bases between. In germline, CDR1 is SGHTA, CDR2 FQGNSA. CDR3 region: CASSLNLAGARDTQYF. The CDR3 DNA is TGTGCCAGCAGCTTAAATTTGGCGGGGGCGAGGGATACGCAGTATTTT.

This clonotype was observed a handful of times. The chain carries TRBV5-1 and TRBJ1-3; tentative D call: TRBD1 (6 bases). Trimming took 0 bases from V and 0 from J, leaving 10 bases between them. Germline V gives CDR1 SGHRS, CDR2 YFSETQ. This CDR3 is 16 amino acids long. CDR3 nucleotide sequence: TGCGCCAGCAGCTTGGCCATGGACAGCTCTGGAAACACCATATATTTT. Translation gives CASSLAMDSSGNTIYF. The variable domain in full, with the rest retrieved from reference TRBV5-1 and TRBJ1-3, is KAGVTQTPRYLIKTRGQQVTLSCSPISGHRSVSWYQQTPGQGLQFLFEYFSETQRNKGNFPGRFSGRQFSNSRSEMNVSTLELGDSALYLCASSLAMDSSGNTIYFGEGSWLTVV.

This clonotype was observed a few times. V gene TRBV5-8 combines with J gene TRBJ1-2, with 7 positions matching TRBD1. CDR1 SGHTS and CDR2 YDEGEE come from the germline V gene. V lost 2 bases, J lost 8 bases, and 6 bases stayed unmatched. The CDR3 has 13 residues. The CDR3 region is CASSFGRGNGYTF. Here the CDR3 DNA reads TGTGCCAGCAGCTTCGGCAGGGGGAACGGCTACACCTTC.

V usage is TRBV10-3 and J usage is TRBJ1-2; D ambiguous. The CDR3 is 14 amino acids. Germline V CDR1 and CDR2: ENHRY, SYGVKD. V shed 1 base and J shed 2 bases, with 8 bases lying between them. CDR3 bases: TGTGCCATCAGTGAGTTGACACTAAACTATGGCTACACCTTC. This encodes CAISELTLNYGYTF.

The rearrangement links TRBV4-2 to TRBJ2-3; D uncertain. CDR3 size: 14 residues. The V gene lost 1 base and the J gene lost 4 bases, with 9 bases spanning the gap. CDR1 LGHNA and CDR2 YNFKEQ come from the germline V gene. CDR3 sequence reads: CASSQAASADTQYF. CDR3 in DNA: TGTGCCAGCAGCCAAGCAGCGTCCGCAGATACGCAGTATTTT.

The chain joins TRBV19 to TRBJ2-5, with TRBD2 identical over 15 bases. The tail of the sequence fits TRBJ2-1 better, so the J call may be wrong. Germline V gene lookup returns CDR1 LNHDA and CDR2 SQIVND (reference sequence). The CDR3 loop spans 15 amino acids. The CDR3 DNA is TGTGCCAGTAGACCTTGGACTAGCGGGGGGGATGAGCAGTTCTTC. Its translation is CASRPWTSGGDEQFF.

This chain connects TRBV24-1 to TRBJ2-2, with a tentative D call TRBD2 (6 bases). V was trimmed by 9 bases and J by 5 bases, leaving 9 bases between them. From germline, CDR1 is KGHDR and CDR2 SFDVKD. The CDR3 runs 12 residues. The CDR3 coding sequence is TGTGCCACCGGCGGAGGGACCGGGGAGCTGTTTTTT. Amino acids: CATGGGTGELFF.

The chain combines TRBV5-1 with TRBJ1-6; possible D gene TRBD1, 5 bases. V gave up 0 bases and J gave up 5 bases, with 21 bases separating them. Germline values: CDR1 SGHRS, CDR2 YFSETQ. This CDR3 has 19 residues. The CDR3 here is CASSLEPGISDINNSPLHF. The CDR3 DNA follows: TGCGCCAGCAGCTTGGAACCAGGGATCTCGGACATCAATAATTCACCCCTCCACTTT.

The chain joins TRBV2 to TRBJ2-1; 9 bases are a match to TRBD2. This CDR3 has 18 amino acids. Germline CDR1 is SNHLY and CDR2 is FYNNEI. V shed 6 bases and J 2 bases; nucleotides not matched to a gene: 14. In DNA, the CDR3 is TGTGCCAGCAGGGGGTCTTTCGGGGGGACTAGCACCTACAATGAGCAGTTCTTC. This codes for CASRGSFGGTSTYNEQFF.

This clonotype was seen only a few times. This chain joins TRBV18 and TRBJ2-3; possible D gene TRBD2, 6 bases. The CDR3 contains 15 residues. With 0 bases removed from V and 6 bases from J, the gap between germline ends came to 13 bases. CDR1 is KGHSH, CDR2 LQKENI, per germline. The CDR3 region is CASSPPGGRDDTQYF. The CDR3 coding sequence is TGTGCCAGCTCACCACCGGGGGGAAGGGACGATACGCAGTATTTT.

The CDR3 loop is CAGRDRGYGYTF. As DNA, the CDR3 is TGTGCCGGCCGCGACAGGGGTTATGGCTACACCTTC. This rearrangement joins TRBV28 to TRBJ1-2; 8 nucleotides agree with TRBD1. Looked up from germline, CDR1 is MDHEN and CDR2 is SYDVKM. J lost 5 bases, V lost 11 bases, and 7 bases had no gene match. The CDR3 is 12 amino acids.

V and J are TRBV29-1 and TRBJ2-3, with 9 bases that match TRBD1. Unmatched junction bases numbered 14, after V lost 7 bases and J lost 6 bases. The length of the CDR3 is 15 residues. Per the germline V gene, CDR1 is SQVTM and CDR2 is ANQGSEA. CDR3 loop: CSAIRGQGGVDTQYF. In DNA form, the CDR3 reads TGCAGCGCCATTCGGGGACAGGGAGGCGTTGATACGCAGTATTTT.